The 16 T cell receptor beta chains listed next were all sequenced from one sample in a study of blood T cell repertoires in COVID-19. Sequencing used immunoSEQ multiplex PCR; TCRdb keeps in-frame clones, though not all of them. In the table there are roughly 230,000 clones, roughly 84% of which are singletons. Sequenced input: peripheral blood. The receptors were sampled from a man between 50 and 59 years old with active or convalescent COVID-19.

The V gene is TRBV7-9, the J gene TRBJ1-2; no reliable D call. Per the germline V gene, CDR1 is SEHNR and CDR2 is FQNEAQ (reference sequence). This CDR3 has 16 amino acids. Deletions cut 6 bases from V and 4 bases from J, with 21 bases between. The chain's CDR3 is CASSLNLEEPLYGYTF. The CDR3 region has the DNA TGTGCCAGCAGTTTAAACCTCGAGGAACCACTCTATGGCTACACCTTC.

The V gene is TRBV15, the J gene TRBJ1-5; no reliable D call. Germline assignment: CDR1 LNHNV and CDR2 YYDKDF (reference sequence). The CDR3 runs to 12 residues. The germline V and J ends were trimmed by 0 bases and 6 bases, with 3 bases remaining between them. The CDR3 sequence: CATSRDGQPQHF. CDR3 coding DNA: TGTGCCACCAGCAGAGACGGTCAGCCCCAGCATTTT.

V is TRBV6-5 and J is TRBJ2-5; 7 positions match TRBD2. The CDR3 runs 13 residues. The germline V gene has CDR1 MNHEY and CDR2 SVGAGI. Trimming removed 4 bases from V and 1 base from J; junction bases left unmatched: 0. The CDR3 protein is CASSWTSQETQYF. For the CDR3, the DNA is TGTGCCAGCAGTTGGACTAGCCAAGAGACCCAGTACTTC.

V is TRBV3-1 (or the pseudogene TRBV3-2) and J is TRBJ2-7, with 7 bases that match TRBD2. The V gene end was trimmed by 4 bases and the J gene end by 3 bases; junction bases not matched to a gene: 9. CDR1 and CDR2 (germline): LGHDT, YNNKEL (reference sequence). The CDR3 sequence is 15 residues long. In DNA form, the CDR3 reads TGTGCCAGCAGCCGAGGCGGGGGTCAGCTCTACGAGCAGTACTTC. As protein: CASSRGGGQLYEQYF.

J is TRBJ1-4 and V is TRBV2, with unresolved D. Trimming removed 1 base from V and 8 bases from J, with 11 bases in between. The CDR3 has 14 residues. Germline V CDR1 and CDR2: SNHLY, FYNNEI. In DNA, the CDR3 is TGTGCCAGCAGTGAAGACCCCTACTCAGAAAAACTGTTTTTT. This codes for CASSEDPYSEKLFF.

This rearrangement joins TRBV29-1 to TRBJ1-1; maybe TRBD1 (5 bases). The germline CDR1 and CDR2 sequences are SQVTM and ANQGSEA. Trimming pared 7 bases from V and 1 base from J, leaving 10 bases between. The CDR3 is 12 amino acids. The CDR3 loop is CSASDRNTEAFF. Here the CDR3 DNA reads TGCAGCGCCTCAGACAGGAACACTGAAGCTTTCTTT.

CDR3 sequence (DNA): TGTGCCACCACTCACGGAGGACAGGGGGGAAACAGCTACACCTTC. Encoded protein: CATTHGGQGGNSYTF. The gene calls are TRBV28 and TRBJ1-2; 10 bases map to TRBD1. This CDR3 is built from 15 residues. The germline CDR1 and CDR2 sequences are MDHEN and SYDVKM. The J segment lost 9 bases and the V segment lost 10 bases, leaving 17 bases of the junction unmatched.

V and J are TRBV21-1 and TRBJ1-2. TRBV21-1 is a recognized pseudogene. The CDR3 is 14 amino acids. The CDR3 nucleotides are TGTGCCAGCAGCAAAAGACCGGGTAGCTATGGCTACACCTTC. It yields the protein CASSKRPGSYGYTF.

The DNA for the CDR3 is TGTGCCAGCACTTTTCGACGGGACATCTCGTACGAGCAGTACTTC. This encodes CASTFRRDISYEQYF. The chain is built from TRBV27 and TRBJ2-7; D is possibly TRBD1 (6 bases). Germline V gene data show CDR1 as MNHEY and CDR2 as SMNVEV (reference sequence). Trimming took 7 bases from V and 4 from J, leaving 20 bases between them. The CDR3 length is 15 residues.

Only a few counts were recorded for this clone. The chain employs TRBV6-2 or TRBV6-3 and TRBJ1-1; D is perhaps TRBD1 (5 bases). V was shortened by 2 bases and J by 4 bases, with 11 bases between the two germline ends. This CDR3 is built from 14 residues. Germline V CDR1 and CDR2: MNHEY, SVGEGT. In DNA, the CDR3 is TGTGCCAGCAGTTACACACCAGGGTCCACTGAAGCTTTCTTT. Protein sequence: CASSYTPGSTEAFF.

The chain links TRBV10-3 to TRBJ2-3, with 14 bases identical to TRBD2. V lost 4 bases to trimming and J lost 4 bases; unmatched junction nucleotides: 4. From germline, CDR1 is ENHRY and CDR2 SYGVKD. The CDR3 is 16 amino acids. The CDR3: CAISAPTSGGADTQYF. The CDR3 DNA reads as TGTGCCATCAGTGCCCCGACTAGCGGGGGGGCAGATACGCAGTATTTT.

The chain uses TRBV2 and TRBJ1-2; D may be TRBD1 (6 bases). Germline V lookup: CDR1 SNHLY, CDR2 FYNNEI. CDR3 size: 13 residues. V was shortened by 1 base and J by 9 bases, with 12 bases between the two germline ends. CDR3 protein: CASSEGSGDRYTF. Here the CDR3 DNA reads TGTGCCAGCAGTGAAGGGTCAGGGGATCGCTACACCTTC.

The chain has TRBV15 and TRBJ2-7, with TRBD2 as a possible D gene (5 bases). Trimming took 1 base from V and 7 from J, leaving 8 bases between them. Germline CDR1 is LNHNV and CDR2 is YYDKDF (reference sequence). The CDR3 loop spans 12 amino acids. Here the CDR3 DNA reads TGTGCCACCAGCAGAGGCACGGGAGAGCAGTACTTC. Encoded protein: CATSRGTGEQYF.

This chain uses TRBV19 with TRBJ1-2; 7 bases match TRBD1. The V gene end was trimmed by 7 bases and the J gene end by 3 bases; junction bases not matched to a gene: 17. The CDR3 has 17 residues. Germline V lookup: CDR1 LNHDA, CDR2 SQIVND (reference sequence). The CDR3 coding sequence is TGTGCCAGTACCGACTCGGCCGGGACAGTGACTTACTATGGCTACACCTTC. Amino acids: CASTDSAGTVTYYGYTF.

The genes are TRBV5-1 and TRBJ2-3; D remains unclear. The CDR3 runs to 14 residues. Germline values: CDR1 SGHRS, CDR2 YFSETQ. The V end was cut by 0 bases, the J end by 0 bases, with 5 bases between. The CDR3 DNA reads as TGCGCCAGCAGCTTGGGTAGAAGCACAGATACGCAGTATTTT. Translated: CASSLGRSTDTQYF. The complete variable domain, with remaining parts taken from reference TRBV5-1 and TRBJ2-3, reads KAGVTQTPRYLIKTRGQQVTLSCSPISGHRSVSWYQQTPGQGLQFLFEYFSETQRNKGNFPGRFSGRQFSNSRSEMNVSTLELGDSALYLCASSLGRSTDTQYFGPGTRLTVL.

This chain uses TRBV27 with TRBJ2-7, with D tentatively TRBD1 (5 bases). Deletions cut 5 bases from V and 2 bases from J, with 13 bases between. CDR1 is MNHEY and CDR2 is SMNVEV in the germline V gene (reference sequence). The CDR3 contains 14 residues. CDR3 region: CASSRQTVTYEQYF. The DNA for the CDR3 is TGTGCCAGCAGTCGACAGACCGTTACCTACGAGCAGTACTTC.